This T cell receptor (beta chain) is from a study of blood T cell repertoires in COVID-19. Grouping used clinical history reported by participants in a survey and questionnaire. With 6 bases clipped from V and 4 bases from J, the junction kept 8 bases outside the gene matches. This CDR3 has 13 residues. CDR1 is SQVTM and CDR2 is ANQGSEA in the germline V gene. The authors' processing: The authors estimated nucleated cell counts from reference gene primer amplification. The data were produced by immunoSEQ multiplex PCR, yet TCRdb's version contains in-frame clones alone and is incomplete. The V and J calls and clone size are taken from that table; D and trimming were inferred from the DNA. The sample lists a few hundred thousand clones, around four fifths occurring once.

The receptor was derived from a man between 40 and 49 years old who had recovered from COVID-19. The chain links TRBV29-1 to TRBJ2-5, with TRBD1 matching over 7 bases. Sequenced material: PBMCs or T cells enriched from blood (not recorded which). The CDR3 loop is CSVARQGRETQYF. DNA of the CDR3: TGCAGCGTCGCCAGACAGGGAAGAGAGACCCAGTACTTC.